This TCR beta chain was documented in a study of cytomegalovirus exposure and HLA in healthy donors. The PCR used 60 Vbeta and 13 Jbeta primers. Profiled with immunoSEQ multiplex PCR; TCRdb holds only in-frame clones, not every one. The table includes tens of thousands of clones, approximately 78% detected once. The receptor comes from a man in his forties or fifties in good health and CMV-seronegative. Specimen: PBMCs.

DNA of the CDR3: TGTGCCAGCAGCTGGGGGGGTACTAGCGGGAGTCGGATCTACGAGCAGTACTTC. Protein sequence: CASSWGGTSGSRIYEQYF. The genes are TRBV11-1 and TRBJ2-7; 11 bases line up with TRBD2. Germline lookup yields CDR1 SGHAT and CDR2 FQDESV (reference sequence). The ends lost 4 bases at V and 3 bases at J; junction bases unmatched: 14. This CDR3 is built from 18 residues. Using reference TRBV11-1 and TRBJ2-7 for the parts outside the CDR3, the full variable domain is EAEVAQSPRYKITEKSQAVAFWCDPISGHATLYWYRQILGQGPELLVQFQDESVVDDSQLPKDRFSAERLKGVDSTLKIQPAELGDSAMYLCASSWGGTSGSRIYEQYFGPGTRLTVT.